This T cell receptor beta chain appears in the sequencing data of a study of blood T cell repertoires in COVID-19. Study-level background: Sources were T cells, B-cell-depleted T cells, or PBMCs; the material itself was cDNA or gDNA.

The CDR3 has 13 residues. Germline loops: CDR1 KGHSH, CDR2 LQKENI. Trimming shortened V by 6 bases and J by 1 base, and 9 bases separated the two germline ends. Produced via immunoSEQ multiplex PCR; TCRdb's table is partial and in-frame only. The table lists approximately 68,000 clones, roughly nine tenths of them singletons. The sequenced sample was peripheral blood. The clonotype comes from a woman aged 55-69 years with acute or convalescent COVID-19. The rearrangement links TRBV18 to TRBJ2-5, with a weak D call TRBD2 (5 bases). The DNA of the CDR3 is TGTGCCAGCTCCGGGGTCGTCCAAGAGACCCAGTACTTC. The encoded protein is CASSGVVQETQYF. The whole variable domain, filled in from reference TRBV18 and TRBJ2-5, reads NAGVMQNPRHLVRRRGQEARLRCSPMKGHSHVYWYRQLPEEGLKFMVYLQKENIIDESGMPKERFSAEFPKEGPSILRIQQVVRGDSAAYFCASSGVVQETQYFGPGTRLLVL.